This T cell receptor (beta chain) originates from a study of liver allograft versus peripheral blood T cells. Background on the study: T cell receptor repertoires in transplanted livers were compared with those in recipients' peripheral blood. Findings and limits, study-wide: Peripheral blood repertoires reportedly differed from the T cell receptor repertoires found inside liver allografts.

The CDR3 has 14 amino acids. Germline CDR1 SGHNT, CDR2 YYREEE (reference sequence). V lost 4 bases to trimming and J lost 6 bases; unmatched junction nucleotides: 9. From the reads, TCRdb called clonotypes with MiXCR, one entry per CDR3 protein. The sample includes around 18,000 distinct CDR3 sequences, 22% of them seen just once. With regard to this clonotype: Antigen specificity is unknown.

This chain joins TRBV5-4 and TRBJ1-2; 7 bases are a match to TRBD1. The receptor comes from a human patient who had a liver transplant. The graft donor may have contributed some T cells. The CDR3 DNA sequence: TGTGCCAGCAGCCAGGAACAGGGGAGGGATGGCTACACCTTC. The encoded protein is CASSQEQGRDGYTF.